The 16 T cell receptor beta chains reported below all come from one sample, sequenced in a study of human T cells and chemical hapten exposure. TCRdb fed the RACE reads into MiXCR, producing one record per CDR3 protein. The repertoire consists of approximately 89,000 distinct CDR3 sequences, with 10% occurring once and the leading ten covering 2% to 2.5%. Indicated time point: patch test 2, 6 weeks after DPC sensitization. Treatment described: therapeutic diphenylcyclopropenone sensitization with weekly scalp DPC. The sequencing here drew on whole blood, taken in connection with sensitization to the hapten diphenylcyclopropenone (DPC). The receptor source for this set is a woman aged 25 to 39 with alopecia areata. Some clones in this sample may be carry-over from other donors' samples.

The sample holds many counts of this clonotype. CDR3 residues: CASSLTTGETQYF. The CDR3 DNA reads as TGTGCCAGCAGTTTGACGACTGGAGAGACCCAGTACTTC. The genes are TRBV12-3 or TRBV12-4 and TRBJ2-5; no definite D call. The CDR3 totals 13 residues. V was cut by 3 bases and J by 4 bases, with 9 bases left in between.

This clonotype showed up many times. The chain carries TRBV7-9 and TRBJ1-2; D ambiguous. Trimming removed 1 base from V and 2 bases from J, with 11 bases in between. The germline CDR1 and CDR2 sequences are SEHNR and FQNEAQ (reference sequence). The CDR3 consists of 15 residues. The CDR3 sequence: CASSLVRMGNYGYTF. The CDR3 DNA sequence: TGTGCCAGCAGCTTAGTTCGTATGGGGAACTATGGCTACACCTTC.

The sample holds a few counts of this clonotype. The V and J genes are TRBV6-6 and TRBJ2-3, with 7 nucleotides matching TRBD1. V shed 4 bases and J 3 bases; nucleotides not matched to a gene: 10. CDR1 is MNHNY and CDR2 is SVGAGI in the germline V gene (reference sequence). This CDR3 region has 16 residues. CDR3 in amino acids: CASSFTPGQLTDTQYF. The CDR3 bases are TGTGCCAGCAGTTTTACCCCGGGACAGCTAACAGATACGCAGTATTTT.

The rearrangement links TRBV28 to TRBJ1-1; D might be TRBD1 (6 bases). Trimming took 6 bases from V and 3 from J, leaving 11 bases between them. This CDR3 is 13 amino acids long. CDR1 MDHEN and CDR2 SYDVKM come from the germline V gene. CDR3 nucleotide sequence: TGTGCCAGCAGATTACAGGGCTACACTGAAGCTTTCTTT. Amino acids: CASRLQGYTEAFF. The entire variable domain, with the rest obtained from reference TRBV28 and TRBJ1-1, is as follows: DVKVTQSSRYLVKRTGEKVFLECVQDMDHENMFWYRQDPGLGLRLIYFSYDVKMKEKGDIPEGYSVSREKKERFSLILESASTNQTSMYLCASRLQGYTEAFFGQGTRLTVV.

This clonotype was detected many times. The rearrangement uses TRBV6-2 or TRBV6-3 and TRBJ2-6; no definite D call. The CDR3 is 13 amino acids. Trimming took 4 bases from V and 6 from J, leaving 7 bases between them. The V gene's germline CDR1 is MNHEY and CDR2 SVGEGT. The chain's CDR3 is CASSSPVANVLTF. The CDR3 bases are TGTGCCAGCAGTTCCCCGGTGGCCAACGTCCTGACTTTC.

This clonotype has at least ten counts. This chain joins TRBV7-6 and TRBJ1-5, with D maybe TRBD1 (5 bases). Per the germline V gene, CDR1 is SGHVS and CDR2 is FNYEAQ. This CDR3 has 18 residues. Trimming shortened V by 7 bases and J by 0 bases, and 22 bases separated the two germline ends. The CDR3 nucleotides are TGTGCCAGCACCGACCCTGCGGGGGTTGTAAATAGCAATCAGCCCCAGCATTTT. Protein product: CASTDPAGVVNSNQPQHF.

CDR3: CASSRGGSDTQYF. Written as DNA, the CDR3 is TGTGCCAGCAGCCGTGGGGGTTCAGATACGCAGTATTTT. This chain links TRBV4-2 with TRBJ2-3; D may correspond to TRBD1 or TRBD2 (5 bases each). The CDR3 is made up of 13 amino acids. Germline-derived CDR1 and CDR2 are LGHNA and YNFKEQ. V lost 4 bases to trimming and J lost 4 bases, with 9 bases between them.

This clonotype has at least ten counts. The chain uses TRBV2 and TRBJ1-1; D is perhaps TRBD1 (5 bases). The germline V and J ends were trimmed by 6 bases and 3 bases, with 14 bases remaining between them. This CDR3 region has 14 residues. Germline assignment: CDR1 SNHLY and CDR2 FYNNEI. Written as DNA, the CDR3 is TGTGCCAGCAGGCTTGAGCAGGGCTACACTGAAGCTTTCTTT. Protein sequence: CASRLEQGYTEAFF. The variable domain in full, with the rest retrieved from reference TRBV2 and TRBJ1-1, is EPEVTQTPSHQVTQMGQEVILRCVPISNHLYFYWYRQILGQKVEFLVSFYNNEISEKSEIFDDQFSVERPDGSNFTLKIRSTKLEDSAMYFCASRLEQGYTEAFFGQGTRLTVV.

Ten or more counts support this clonotype. The chain links TRBV11-1 to TRBJ1-1; the match to TRBD1 covers 7 bases. Germline V gene data show CDR1 as SGHAT and CDR2 as FQDESV (reference sequence). Trimming cost V 5 bases and J 4 bases; bases outside gene matches: 4. The CDR3 is 13 amino acids. The CDR3 reads CASSVPGGTEAFF. The DNA for the CDR3 is TGTGCCAGCAGCGTTCCAGGGGGCACTGAAGCTTTCTTT.

V usage is TRBV10-1 and J usage is TRBJ2-1, with 11 bases that match TRBD1. With 4 bases clipped from V and 7 bases from J, the junction kept 18 bases outside the gene matches. The CDR3 has 19 amino acids. Germline V gene sequence: CDR1 WNHNN, CDR2 SYGVQD (reference sequence). CDR3 bases: TGCGCCAGCAGTGTCGGGACAGGGGGGAGTAACAGGCCGTGGAATGAGCAGTTCTTC. It yields the protein CASSVGTGGSNRPWNEQFF.

The sample holds many counts of this clonotype. The chain combines TRBV20-1 with TRBJ2-1, with no clear D. The ends were cut back, 4 bases at V and 2 bases at J, with 12 bases in the middle. Germline assignment: CDR1 DFQATT and CDR2 SNEGSKA (reference sequence). The CDR3 has 14 residues. In DNA, the CDR3 is TGCAGTGCTATCGGACGGTCGACCTACAATGAGCAGTTCTTC. This translates into CSAIGRSTYNEQFF.

This clonotype was recorded many times. The V gene is TRBV6-5, the J gene TRBJ2-2; 8 nucleotides agree with TRBD1. Germline assignment: CDR1 MNHEY and CDR2 SVGAGI. The CDR3 has 17 amino acids. J lost 5 bases, V lost 6 bases, and 14 bases had no gene match. In nucleotides, the CDR3 is TGTGCCAGCAGCTCAAGACAAATGACAGGGGAAACCGGGGAGCTGTTTTTT. The encoded protein is CASSSRQMTGETGELFF.

This clonotype was counted at least ten times. This chain uses TRBV6-6 with TRBJ2-1; TRBD2 matches 16 bases. The CDR3 runs to 22 residues. Losses at the gene ends were 0 bases for V and 1 base for J; bases not matched to a gene: 12. Germline values: CDR1 MNHNY, CDR2 SVGAGI (reference sequence). This chain's CDR3 is CASSYSQRGTSGRVGSYNEQFF. Here the CDR3 DNA reads TGTGCCAGCAGTTACTCCCAAAGGGGGACTAGCGGGAGGGTAGGGTCCTACAATGAGCAGTTCTTC.

The J gene is TRBJ1-6, the V gene TRBV28; tentative D call: TRBD1 (6 bases). CDR1 is MDHEN and CDR2 is SYDVKM in the germline V gene. Trimming cost V 6 bases and J 13 bases, with 16 bases left between them. The length of the CDR3 is 13 residues. CDR3 amino acids: CASRFPSQGPLHF. As DNA, the CDR3 is TGTGCCAGCAGATTCCCTTCCCAGGGGCCCCTCCACTTT.

The table lists this clonotype with many counts. This rearrangement joins TRBV20-1 to TRBJ2-5, with TRBD2 matching 10 bases. V lost 6 bases and J lost 2; bases outside the gene matches: 3. CDR1 and CDR2 (germline): DFQATT, SNEGSKA (reference sequence). The CDR3 runs 13 residues. CDR3 sequence reads: CSAGTSAQETQYF. CDR3 nucleotides: TGCAGTGCCGGGACTAGCGCTCAAGAGACCCAGTACTTC.

This clonotype was seen at least ten times. This CDR3 reads CASSLSTGRQSESLFF. DNA of the CDR3: TGTGCCAGCAGTTTAAGTACCGGACGACAGTCAGAGTCACTGTTTTTT. The chain carries TRBV28 and TRBJ1-4; D is possibly TRBD1 (5 bases). V was cut by 2 bases and J by 13 bases, with 23 bases left in between. The CDR3 totals 16 residues. The V gene's germline CDR1 is MDHEN and CDR2 SYDVKM.